Shown below are 19 T cell receptor beta chains from a single sample sequenced in a study of shared clonotypes between healthy human individuals (dated by TCRdb to about 2020). Libraries were constructed by the immunoSEQ multiplex PCR assay. The clones in this table, taken by TCRdb from immuneACCESS, are in-frame only. Not every clone is retained; where verified, under half of the shortfall comes from an unresolved V gene, and the cause of the rest is unknown. This sample lists around 2.5 million clones; 90% to 95% were detected once. About 0.34% of the sample goes to the ten largest clones. Sequenced material: naive CD4+ T cells from PBMCs. The sample's cell subset or site label, decoded: CD45RA+ positively selected. The source is a man aged 18 to 30 in good health. Some clones in this sample may be carry-over from other donors' samples.

The chain recombines TRBV5-1 with TRBJ2-7; no clear D. The CDR3 is 15 amino acids. Germline V gene sequence: CDR1 SGHRS, CDR2 YFSETQ. V was cut by 2 bases and J by 0 bases, with 12 bases left in between. The CDR3, as DNA: TGCGCCAGCAGCTTATGGACCCTTTCCTCCTACGAGCAGTACTTC. It translates to CASSLWTLSSYEQYF. Looking up the rest from reference TRBV5-1 and TRBJ2-7 gives the full variable domain: KAGVTQTPRYLIKTRGQQVTLSCSPISGHRSVSWYQQTPGQGLQFLFEYFSETQRNKGNFPGRFSGRQFSNSRSEMNVSTLELGDSALYLCASSLWTLSSYEQYFGPGTRLTVT.

The CDR3 DNA follows: TGTGCCAGCAGCTTATATGGACAGGGGGTCAACGAGCAGTACTTC. It translates to CASSLYGQGVNEQYF. V gene TRBV7-2 combines with J gene TRBJ2-7, with TRBD1 matching over 10 bases. The germline V gene has CDR1 SGHTA and CDR2 FQGNSA. The junction had 6 bases not matched to a gene; V was cut back by 2 bases and J by 5 bases. There are 15 residues in the CDR3.

This chain joins TRBV5-1 and TRBJ2-3, with D possibly matching TRBD2 (5 bases). This CDR3 is built from 14 residues. Trimming took 4 bases from V and 1 from J, leaving 10 bases between them. Germline CDR1 is SGHRS and CDR2 is YFSETQ. In DNA form, the CDR3 reads TGCGCCAGCAGCCCGGACGGGGGCACAGATACGCAGTATTTT. It yields the protein CASSPDGGTDTQYF.

This rearrangement joins TRBV4-2 to TRBJ2-3; the match to TRBD2 covers 14 bases. The length of the CDR3 is 15 residues. Germline CDR1 LGHNA, CDR2 YNFKEQ. After removal of 4 bases from V and 5 bases from J, the junction contained 2 bases not matched to a gene. The CDR3 DNA sequence: TGTGCCAGCAGCCCGGGACTAGCGGGAGAAGATACGCAGTATTTT. This encodes CASSPGLAGEDTQYF.

The chain has TRBV11-2 and TRBJ2-7; D uncertain. The CDR3 runs 12 residues. Germline CDR1 SGHAT, CDR2 FQNNGV. Trimming cost V 5 bases and J 3 bases, with 8 bases left between them. The CDR3 region has the DNA TGTGCCAGCAGCCCTGTCCGCTACGAGCAGTACTTC. Translated, it gives CASSPVRYEQYF.

The chain uses TRBV18 and TRBJ1-1, with D perhaps matching TRBD1 (5 bases). Germline V gene data show CDR1 as KGHSH and CDR2 as LQKENI. The CDR3 sequence is 14 residues long. Deletions cut 3 bases from V and 2 bases from J, with 10 bases between. The CDR3, as DNA: TGTGCCAGCTCACCTATTGGGGCAAACACTGAAGCTTTCTTT. Protein: CASSPIGANTEAFF.

The V gene is TRBV28, the J gene TRBJ2-6; D gene unclear. In germline, CDR1 is MDHEN, CDR2 SYDVKM. Trimming stripped 5 bases from V and 2 bases from J, with 19 bases between. CDR3 size: 18 residues. The CDR3 spells CASSPPGLMVAGANVLTF. The CDR3 coding sequence is TGTGCCAGCAGTCCCCCCGGGCTCATGGTCGCTGGGGCCAACGTCCTGACTTTC.

This clone was seen just once. The chain employs TRBV19 and TRBJ1-5; maybe TRBD1 (6 bases). This CDR3 region has 18 residues. CDR1 and CDR2 (germline): LNHDA, SQIVND (reference sequence). The V gene lost 3 bases and the J gene lost 2 bases, with 20 bases spanning the gap. The CDR3, as DNA: TGTGCCAGTAGTATTCTTGGGTCGGGGGCGGATGGCAATCAGCCCCAGCATTTT. The encoded protein is CASSILGSGADGNQPQHF.

V gene TRBV5-1 combines with J gene TRBJ1-2; D is undetermined. Germline V lookup: CDR1 SGHRS, CDR2 YFSETQ. Trimming removed 4 bases at V and 0 bases at J, with 16 bases between. The CDR3 consists of 16 residues. Here the CDR3 reads CASSQGGSSANYGYTF. For the CDR3, the DNA is TGCGCCAGCAGCCAAGGCGGGTCGTCAGCTAACTATGGCTACACCTTC.

The chain joins TRBV18 to TRBJ2-7; 7 bases agree with TRBD2. Per the germline V gene, CDR1 is KGHSH and CDR2 is LQKENI. The CDR3 consists of 14 residues. The V gene end was trimmed by 3 bases and the J gene end by 4 bases; junction bases not matched to a gene: 6. DNA of the CDR3: TGTGCCAGCTCACCGGGAGGGAAAGGGTACGAGCAGTACTTC. Its translation: CASSPGGKGYEQYF.

CDR3 DNA: TGTGCCAGCAGTTTATCCCCTAGCGGGAGATGGACAGATACGCAGTATTTT. Translated: CASSLSPSGRWTDTQYF. The gene calls are TRBV27 and TRBJ2-3, with 10 positions matching TRBD2. The CDR3 consists of 17 residues. The V gene end was trimmed by 0 bases and the J gene end by 3 bases; junction bases not matched to a gene: 6. CDR1 is MNHEY, CDR2 SMNVEV, per germline (reference sequence).

V and J are TRBV9 and TRBJ1-2, with D perhaps TRBD1 (6 bases). The CDR3 is 14 residues long. Germline assignment: CDR1 SGDLS and CDR2 YYNGEE. The V end was cut by 4 bases, the J end by 6 bases, with 16 bases between. In DNA, the CDR3 is TGTGCCAGCAGCCAGTGGGGGCGTCCGGATGGCTACACCTTC. It is translated as CASSQWGRPDGYTF.

This rearrangement joins TRBV14 to TRBJ1-1, with TRBD1 matching over 9 bases. Germline lookup yields CDR1 SGHDN and CDR2 FVKESK. The ends lost 3 bases at V and 3 bases at J; junction bases unmatched: 8. The CDR3 totals 16 residues. CDR3 amino acids: CASSHLPGQGYTEAFF. Here the CDR3 DNA reads TGTGCCAGCAGCCATTTACCGGGACAGGGCTACACTGAAGCTTTCTTT.

V gene TRBV4-1 combines with J gene TRBJ2-1, with D perhaps TRBD1 or TRBD2 (5 bases each). Trimming removed 3 bases at V and 10 bases at J, with 22 bases between. The CDR3 covers 16 residues. Germline loops: CDR1 MGHRA, CDR2 YSYEKL. CDR3 nucleotide sequence: TGCGCCAGCAGCCACCCAGGGCGGGCCCGCGACACCGAGCAGTTCTTC. Amino acids: CASSHPGRARDTEQFF.

The J gene is TRBJ1-2, the V gene TRBV5-4; D is unclear. Germline V gene lookup returns CDR1 SGHNT and CDR2 YYREEE (reference sequence). The CDR3 loop spans 15 amino acids. The V gene lost 4 bases and the J gene lost 0 bases, with 13 bases spanning the gap. The CDR3 loop is CASSRDYVTNYGYTF. CDR3 bases: TGTGCCAGCAGCCGGGATTACGTGACTAACTATGGCTACACCTTC.

This clone has a single count. The chain links TRBV28 to TRBJ2-7; 11 nucleotides line up with TRBD1. With 1 base clipped from V and 3 bases from J, the junction kept 5 bases outside the gene matches. Germline CDR1 reads MDHEN; CDR2 reads SYDVKM. This CDR3 has 16 residues. CDR3 sequence: CASSLLRTGGFYEQYF. The CDR3 region has the DNA TGTGCCAGCAGTTTATTAAGGACAGGGGGCTTCTACGAGCAGTACTTC.

The chain combines TRBV5-1 with TRBJ2-7, with D maybe TRBD1 (5 bases). This CDR3 contains 14 residues. The V and J ends lost 2 bases and 2 bases respectively, with 11 bases between them. Germline-derived CDR1 and CDR2 are SGHRS and YFSETQ. CDR3 bases: TGCGCCAGCAGCTTAAGGGGCGGTACCTACGAGCAGTACTTC. Translated, it gives CASSLRGGTYEQYF. Based on the CDR3 plus reference TRBV5-1 and TRBJ2-7, the full variable domain is KAGVTQTPRYLIKTRGQQVTLSCSPISGHRSVSWYQQTPGQGLQFLFEYFSETQRNKGNFPGRFSGRQFSNSRSEMNVSTLELGDSALYLCASSLRGGTYEQYFGPGTRLTVT.

The V gene is TRBV14, the J gene TRBJ1-2; D is unclear. CDR1 is SGHDN, CDR2 FVKESK, per germline. The CDR3 has 13 amino acids. V shed 0 bases and J shed 1 base, with 3 bases lying between them. The CDR3 sequence: CASSQDYNYGYTF. The CDR3 bases are TGTGCCAGCAGCCAAGATTATAACTATGGCTACACCTTC.

Concerning this clone: The same CDR3 can be traced to other DNA sequences in this sample. Written as DNA, the CDR3 is TGCGCCAGCAGAGACGGGAGCACAGATACGCAGTATTTT. Protein: CASRDGSTDTQYF. The gene calls are TRBV5-1 and TRBJ2-3; no firm D call. V lost 5 bases to trimming and J lost 0 bases, with 7 bases between them. CDR3 length equals 13 residues. Germline V lookup: CDR1 SGHRS, CDR2 YFSETQ.